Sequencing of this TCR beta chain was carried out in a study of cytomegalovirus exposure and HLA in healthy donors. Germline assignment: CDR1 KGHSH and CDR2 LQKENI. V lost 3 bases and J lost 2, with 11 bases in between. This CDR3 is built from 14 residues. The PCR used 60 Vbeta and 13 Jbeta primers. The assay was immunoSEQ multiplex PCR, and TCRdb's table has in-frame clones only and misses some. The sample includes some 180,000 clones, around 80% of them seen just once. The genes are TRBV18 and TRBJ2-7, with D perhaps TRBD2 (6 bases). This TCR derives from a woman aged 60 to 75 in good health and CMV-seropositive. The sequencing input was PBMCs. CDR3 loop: CASSPGLQTYEQYF. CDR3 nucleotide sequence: TGTGCCAGCTCACCGGGACTCCAAACCTACGAGCAGTACTTC.